What follows are 9 T cell receptor beta chains derived from one specimen sequenced in a study of blood T cells in healthy people across ages. Sample-barcoded 5' priming and a J-beta primer mix drove a second PCR of about 6 to 12 cycles. TCRdb called the 5' RACE reads again in MiXCR, with one record for every CDR3 protein. Seen here are 1.5 million or so distinct CDR3 sequences, about 43% observed once, and the top ten hold approximately 7.9%. The specimen was blood. Every receptor here comes from a woman between 18 and 30 years old in good health.

V and J are TRBV15 and TRBJ2-1; D possibly corresponds to TRBD2 (7 bases). The CDR3 spans 15 residues. V shed 8 bases and J shed 8 bases, with 22 bases lying between them. Germline CDR1 is LNHNV and CDR2 is YYDKDF (reference sequence). CDR3 sequence (DNA): TGTGCCACCGGGAGGGGGGAGCGGTTTTGGGATGAGCAGTTCTTC. Its translation is CATGRGERFWDEQFF.

The chain links TRBV20-1 to TRBJ2-7; no clear D gene. Germline CDR1 reads DFQATT; CDR2 reads SNEGSKA (reference sequence). V shed 6 bases and J shed 0 bases, with 9 bases lying between them. This CDR3 is built from 12 residues. CDR3 amino acids: CSALDPSYEQYF. In nucleotides, the CDR3 is TGCAGTGCGCTGGACCCCTCCTACGAGCAGTACTTC.

About this clonotype: A junction end diverges from the germline sequence, so it may reflect a read error. The chain has TRBV3-1 and TRBJ2-5; unclear D gene. Germline V lookup: CDR1 LGHDT, CDR2 YNNKEL (reference sequence). The CDR3 is 19 residues long. CDR3: CASSQDSGGITPSQGTQYF. The CDR3 nucleotides are TGTGCCAGCAGCCAAGATTCGGGCGGAATTACCCCGTCCCAAGGGACCCAGTACTTC.

This chain joins TRBV6-1 and TRBJ2-5; no firm D call. V lost 8 bases and J lost 11, with 15 bases in between. The CDR3 length is 11 residues. CDR1 is MNHNS, CDR2 SASEGT, per germline. In DNA form, the CDR3 reads TGTGCCAGCTTCCGATACAATGAGCAGTACTTC. Translation: CASFRYNEQYF.

This clonotype has only a few counts. The chain carries TRBV27 and TRBJ2-5, with 7 bases that match TRBD1. Per germline, CDR1 MNHEY and CDR2 SMNVEV (reference sequence). This CDR3 contains 11 residues. The V gene end was trimmed by 3 bases and the J gene end by 12 bases; junction bases not matched to a gene: 4. The DNA for the CDR3 is TGTGCCAGCAGTTTCACAGGGGTAGAGTACTTC. This gives the protein CASSFTGVEYF.

V usage is TRBV30 and J usage is TRBJ1-2; no definite D call. V dropped 1 base and J dropped 7 bases, with 10 bases sitting between them. Germline V lookup: CDR1 GTSNPN, CDR2 SVGIG (reference sequence). The CDR3 consists of 12 residues. The CDR3 DNA sequence: TGTGCCTGGAGTGACCCCGCTGCTGGCTACACCTTC. It codes for CAWSDPAAGYTF.

This rearrangement joins TRBV11-2 to TRBJ2-1; tentative D call: TRBD1 (5 bases). V lost 2 bases to trimming and J lost 1 base, with 9 bases between them. Germline loops: CDR1 SGHAT, CDR2 FQNNGV. The CDR3 spans 15 residues. The DNA for the CDR3 is TGTGCCAGCAGCTTACACCAGGGTTCCTACAATGAGCAGTTCTTC. Protein sequence: CASSLHQGSYNEQFF.

The V call is TRBV7-2, the J call TRBJ1-2; D unclear. Trimming removed 5 bases from V and 5 bases from J, with 12 bases in between. The CDR3 length is 13 residues. Germline V gives CDR1 SGHTA, CDR2 FQGNSA. Here the CDR3 reads CASSLSTDYGYTF. In DNA form, the CDR3 reads TGTGCCAGCAGCCTGAGCACAGATTATGGCTACACCTTC.

V gene TRBV11-2 combines with J gene TRBJ2-1; possible D gene TRBD1, 6 bases. The J call may be mistaken, given a closer DNA end match to TRBJ2-7. The CDR3 spans 17 residues. Germline CDR1 and CDR2: SGHAT and FQNNGV. CDR3 in amino acids: CASPSPRTASSYNEQYF. CDR3 DNA sequence: TGTGCCAGCCCTAGCCCCCGGACAGCGAGCTCCTACAATGAGCAGTACTTC.